A single sample gave rise to the 16 T cell receptor beta chains below, sequenced in a study of shared clonotypes between healthy human individuals (TCRdb year 2020). CD8 naive samples consisted of CD45RO-negative cells that were positively selected for CCR7, yielding a CD45RA+CCR7+ population without TemRA cells. Library preparation was by the immunoSEQ multiplex PCR assay. TCRdb holds this immuneACCESS table with in-frame rearrangements only. Some clones are missing; in checked studies, unresolved V genes explain under half, and the rest has no known cause. Present in this sample are around 2,000,000 clones, approximately 94% of which were seen just once. Roughly 1.8% of the sample belongs to the ten largest clones. What was sequenced was naive CD8+ T cells from PBMCs. Interpreted using the paper, the cell subset or site label stands for: CD45RA+CCR7+. The source is a man in his late teens or twenties in good health. Some clones in this sample may be carry-over from other donors' samples.

To note about this clone: The same CDR3 arises from other DNA sequences in this sample as well. V and J are TRBV5-1 and TRBJ2-7, with D possibly being TRBD2 (5 bases). The CDR3 runs to 12 residues. V lost 2 bases and J 3 bases, leaving 6 bases between the germline ends. The germline V gene encodes CDR1 SGHRS and CDR2 YFSETQ. CDR3 in amino acids: CASSLDYYEQYF. For the CDR3, the DNA is TGCGCCAGCAGCTTAGACTACTACGAGCAGTACTTC.

This chain uses TRBV6-5 with TRBJ2-1, with no clear D. Trimming took 2 bases from V and 1 from J, leaving 9 bases between them. In germline, CDR1 is MNHEY, CDR2 SVGAGI. CDR3 length: 15 residues. CDR3 region: CASSYDRVSYNEQFF. CDR3 bases: TGTGCCAGCAGTTACGATCGGGTATCCTACAATGAGCAGTTCTTC.

CDR3 region: CASSSRQGRTDTQYF. In DNA, the CDR3 is TGTGCCAGCAGCTCGAGACAGGGGCGAACAGATACGCAGTATTTT. This chain connects TRBV13 to TRBJ2-3; 8 bases align to TRBD1. The J segment lost 3 bases and the V segment lost 4 bases, leaving 6 bases of the junction unmatched. CDR1 is PRHDT and CDR2 is FYEKMQ in the germline V gene (reference sequence). The CDR3 sequence is 15 residues long.

The chain has TRBV19 and TRBJ2-7; 9 positions agree with TRBD2. After removal of 3 bases from V and 3 bases from J, the junction contained 6 bases not matched to a gene. The CDR3 runs to 15 residues. Germline V gives CDR1 LNHDA, CDR2 SQIVND (reference sequence). CDR3 bases: TGTGCCAGTAGTATCTTTAGCGGGAGTGGCTACGAGCAGTACTTC. As protein: CASSIFSGSGYEQYF. The entire variable domain, with the rest obtained from reference TRBV19 and TRBJ2-7, is as follows: DGGITQSPKYLFRKEGQNVTLSCEQNLNHDAMYWYRQDPGQGLRLIYYSQIVNDFQKGDIAEGYSVSREKKESFPLTVTSAQKNPTAFYLCASSIFSGSGYEQYFGPGTRLTVT.

The chain employs TRBV9 and TRBJ2-1; 9 positions agree with TRBD1. With 3 bases clipped from V and 2 bases from J, the junction kept 3 bases outside the gene matches. Looked up from germline, CDR1 is SGDLS and CDR2 is YYNGEE. This CDR3 has 15 residues. The CDR3: CASSATGGAYNEQFF. The CDR3 bases are TGTGCCAGCAGCGCCACAGGGGGCGCCTACAATGAGCAGTTCTTC.

The J gene is TRBJ2-3, the V gene TRBV19, with D possibly being TRBD2 (6 bases). The CDR3 spans 15 residues. Germline V gives CDR1 LNHDA, CDR2 SQIVND (reference sequence). The germline V and J ends were trimmed by 0 bases and 5 bases, with 12 bases remaining between them. The CDR3 DNA sequence: TGTGCCAGTAGTATAGATGGGAGGCCGCTAGATACGCAGTATTTT. Residues: CASSIDGRPLDTQYF.

This chain connects TRBV7-2 to TRBJ2-5; D ambiguous. V was pared by 0 bases and J by 1 base, with 0 bases between. CDR3 length: 12 residues. CDR1 and CDR2 (germline): SGHTA, FQGNSA. CDR3 region: CASSLAQETQYF. CDR3 nucleotides: TGTGCCAGCAGCTTAGCCCAAGAGACCCAGTACTTC.

This chain joins TRBV9 and TRBJ2-1, with D perhaps given as TRBD1 or TRBD2 (5 bases each). Germline CDR1 reads SGDLS; CDR2 reads YYNGEE. The CDR3 is made up of 17 amino acids. Deletions cut 0 bases from V and 7 bases from J, with 20 bases between. The CDR3 loop reads CASSVAGTAGSWNEQFF. DNA for the CDR3: TGTGCCAGCAGCGTAGCTGGGACCGCAGGGAGTTGGAATGAGCAGTTCTTC.

The gene calls are TRBV29-1 and TRBJ2-7; unclear D gene. Germline V gene sequence: CDR1 SQVTM, CDR2 ANQGSEA. The CDR3 consists of 12 residues. Trimming cost V 7 bases and J 2 bases, with 12 bases left between them. CDR3 residues: CSARVETYEQYF. DNA of the CDR3: TGCAGCGCCCGAGTGGAAACCTACGAGCAGTACTTC.

This clone has a single count. The chain couples TRBV7-9 to TRBJ1-4, with D unresolved. The CDR3 length is 14 residues. V lost 4 bases and J lost 1, with 7 bases in between. Germline V gene lookup returns CDR1 SEHNR and CDR2 FQNEAQ (reference sequence). CDR3 DNA: TGTGCCAGCAGCTCGGGAATAACTAATGAAAAACTGTTTTTT. Its protein product is CASSSGITNEKLFF. Drawing the rest from reference TRBV7-9 and TRBJ1-4, the complete variable domain is DTGVSQNPRHKITKRGQNVTFRCDPISEHNRLYWYRQTLGQGPEFLTYFQNEAQLEKSRLLSDRFSAERPKGSFSTLEIQRTEQGDSAMYLCASSSGITNEKLFFGSGTQLSVL.

CDR3 sequence: CASSLRTGESLDGYTF. DNA of the CDR3: TGCGCCAGCAGCCTAAGGACAGGGGAATCCTTAGATGGCTACACCTTC. The chain is built from TRBV5-1 and TRBJ1-2, with TRBD1 matching over 9 bases. V dropped 4 bases and J dropped 6; count of bases not matched to a gene: 13. CDR1 and CDR2 (germline): SGHRS, YFSETQ. CDR3 length equals 16 residues.

The gene calls are TRBV15 and TRBJ2-1, with TRBD2 as a possible D gene (5 bases). There are 16 residues in the CDR3. Trimming took off 0 bases at V and 7 bases at J, with 16 bases between the two ends. CDR1 and CDR2 from the germline V gene are LNHNV and YYDKDF (reference sequence). The chain's CDR3 is CATSRERAPTGNEQFF. CDR3 coding DNA: TGTGCCACCAGCAGAGAAAGAGCACCTACGGGGAATGAGCAGTTCTTC.

The rearrangement uses TRBV7-9 and TRBJ2-3; tentative D call: TRBD2 (7 bases). Germline V CDR1 and CDR2: SEHNR, FQNEAQ (reference sequence). This CDR3 contains 13 residues. The V gene lost 8 bases and the J gene lost 5 bases, with 14 bases spanning the gap. The CDR3, as DNA: TGTGCCAGCTTTAGGAGGGGGGGAGATACGCAGTATTTT. Translated: CASFRRGGDTQYF. The full variable domain, its missing parts supplied by reference TRBV7-9 and TRBJ2-3, is DTGVSQNPRHKITKRGQNVTFRCDPISEHNRLYWYRQTLGQGPEFLTYFQNEAQLEKSRLLSDRFSAERPKGSFSTLEIQRTEQGDSAMYLCASFRRGGDTQYFGPGTRLTVL.

Here the CDR3 DNA reads TGTGCCAGCAGTTTGACTAGCCGGTTTCAGTATTTT. It encodes CASSLTSRFQYF. The V call is TRBV27, the J call TRBJ2-3; 7 bases fit TRBD2. V gave up 3 bases and J gave up 12 bases; unmatched junction bases: 6. The CDR3 is 12 amino acids. Germline V gives CDR1 MNHEY, CDR2 SMNVEV (reference sequence).

This clone was found once. The J gene is TRBJ2-7, the V gene TRBV5-1, with TRBD1 as a possible D gene (6 bases). Trimming removed 4 bases from V and 3 bases from J, with 8 bases in between. In germline, CDR1 is SGHRS, CDR2 YFSETQ. The CDR3 has 12 amino acids. DNA of the CDR3: TGCGCCAGCAGCCAGGACAGCTACGAGCAGTACTTC. This gives the protein CASSQDSYEQYF.

The chain employs TRBV7-2 and TRBJ2-5; D is possibly TRBD2 (6 bases). The CDR3 runs to 15 residues. Trimming took off 1 base at V and 5 bases at J, with 14 bases between the two ends. The germline V gene has CDR1 SGHTA and CDR2 FQGNSA. CDR3 residues: CASSLVEQRAETQYF. DNA for the CDR3: TGTGCCAGCAGCTTAGTAGAACAGCGGGCCGAGACCCAGTACTTC.